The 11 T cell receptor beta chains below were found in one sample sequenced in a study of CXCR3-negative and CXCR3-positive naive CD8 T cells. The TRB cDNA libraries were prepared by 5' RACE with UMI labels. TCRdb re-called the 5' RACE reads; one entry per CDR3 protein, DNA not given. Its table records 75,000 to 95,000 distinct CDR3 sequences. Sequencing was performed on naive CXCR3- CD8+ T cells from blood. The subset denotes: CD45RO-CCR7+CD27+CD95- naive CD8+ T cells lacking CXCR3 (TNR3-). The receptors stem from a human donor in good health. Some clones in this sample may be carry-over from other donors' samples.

CDR3: CASSQNYALADQETQYF. J is TRBJ2-5 and V is TRBV14; TCRdb returns TRBD2, unconfirmable since there is no DNA. This CDR3 spans 17 amino acids. Germline V gives CDR1 SGHDN, CDR2 FVKESK.

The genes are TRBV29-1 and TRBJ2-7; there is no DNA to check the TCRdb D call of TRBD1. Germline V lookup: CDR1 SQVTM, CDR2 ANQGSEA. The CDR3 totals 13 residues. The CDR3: CSVEIDRAYEQYF.

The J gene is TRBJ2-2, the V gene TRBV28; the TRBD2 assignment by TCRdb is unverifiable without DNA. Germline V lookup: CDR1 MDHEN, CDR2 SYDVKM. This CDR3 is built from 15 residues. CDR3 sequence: CASRGGGARTGELFF.

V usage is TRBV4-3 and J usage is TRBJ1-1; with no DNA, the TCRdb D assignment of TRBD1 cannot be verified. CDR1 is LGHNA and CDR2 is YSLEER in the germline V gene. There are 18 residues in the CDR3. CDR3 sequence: CASSQDLAGGRGITEAFF.

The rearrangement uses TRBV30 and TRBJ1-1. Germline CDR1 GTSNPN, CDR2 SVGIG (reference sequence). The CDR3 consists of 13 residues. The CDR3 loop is CAWVLDLNTEAFF.

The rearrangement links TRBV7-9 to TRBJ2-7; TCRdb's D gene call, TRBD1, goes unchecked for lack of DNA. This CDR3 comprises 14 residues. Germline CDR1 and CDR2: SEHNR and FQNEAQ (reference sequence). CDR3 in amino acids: CASEGQGPTYEQYF.

The CDR3 sequence is CASSPGPDYGNTIYF. This chain joins TRBV7-6 and TRBJ1-3. There are 15 residues in the CDR3. Germline V CDR1 and CDR2: SGHVS, FNYEAQ.

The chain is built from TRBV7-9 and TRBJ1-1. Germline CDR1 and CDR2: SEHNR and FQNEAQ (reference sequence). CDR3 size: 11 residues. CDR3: CALNVGTEAFF. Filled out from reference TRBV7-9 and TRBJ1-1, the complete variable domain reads DTGVSQNPRHKITKRGQNVTFRCDPISEHNRLYWYRQTLGQGPEFLTYFQNEAQLEKSRLLSDRFSAERPKGSFSTLEIQRTEQGDSAMYLCALNVGTEAFFGQGTRLTVV.

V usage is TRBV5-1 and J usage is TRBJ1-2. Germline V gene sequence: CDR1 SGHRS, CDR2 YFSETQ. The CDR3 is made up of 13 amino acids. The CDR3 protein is CASSLDYLYGYTF.

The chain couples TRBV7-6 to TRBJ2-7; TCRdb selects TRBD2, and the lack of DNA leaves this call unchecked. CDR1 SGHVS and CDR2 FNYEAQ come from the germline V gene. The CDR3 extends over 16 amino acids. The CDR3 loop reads CASSLPTRPDHYEQYF.

The CDR3 is CAISDQRDGYTF. The genes are TRBV10-3 and TRBJ1-2. This CDR3 has 12 residues. Germline V gene lookup returns CDR1 ENHRY and CDR2 SYGVKD.